The 18 T cell receptor beta chains reported below all come from one sample, sequenced in a study of beta chain features in type 1 diabetes. Overall study results and limits: All four CD4+ subsets of Type 1 diabetes patients contained TCRB CDR3s that were moderately but significantly shorter.

cDNA synthesis used the whole RNA isolate, giving expressed TCRB sequences. Clones were read by immunoSEQ multiplex PCR, and TCRdb kept only the in-frame ones, dropping some. The table has around 150,000 clones, around a tenth seen once. Their antigens remain unidentified. The sample consisted of central memory CD4+ T cells from blood. The receptors were sampled from a man aged 25-40 years with type 1 diabetes.

This clone has more than one count but fewer than ten. The gene calls are TRBV5-4 and TRBJ2-5, with TRBD2 matching over 11 bases. Germline V lookup: CDR1 SGHNT, CDR2 YYREEE (reference sequence). This CDR3 contains 14 residues. Trimming took 4 bases from V and 4 from J; bases not matched to a gene: 3. CDR3 in DNA: TGTGCCAGCAGCCCCGGACTAGCGGGAGAGACCCAGTACTTC. This translates into CASSPGLAGETQYF.

This clone was counted between two and nine times. V is TRBV7-9 and J is TRBJ2-1; weak D call: TRBD1 (5 bases). This CDR3 spans 15 amino acids. Trimming took off 1 base at V and 6 bases at J, with 13 bases between the two ends. Germline V gene sequence: CDR1 SEHNR, CDR2 FQNEAQ (reference sequence). In DNA, the CDR3 is TGTGCCAGCAGCTTAGGGGGTTGGGGCTCCAATGAGCAGTTCTTC. It translates to CASSLGGWGSNEQFF.

The chain employs TRBV2 and TRBJ2-7; 8 nucleotides agree with TRBD1. Losses at the gene ends were 6 bases for V and 5 bases for J; bases not matched to a gene: 6. Germline V CDR1 and CDR2: SNHLY, FYNNEI. This CDR3 is 13 amino acids long. The CDR3 reads CASREDREDEQYF. The CDR3 bases are TGTGCCAGCAGGGAGGACAGGGAAGACGAGCAGTACTTC.

V usage is TRBV13 and J usage is TRBJ2-3; D remains unclear. This CDR3 comprises 13 residues. The germline CDR1 and CDR2 sequences are PRHDT and FYEKMQ (reference sequence). Deletions cut 1 base from V and 6 bases from J, with 8 bases between. Here the CDR3 reads CASSLASGDTQYF. DNA of the CDR3: TGTGCCAGCAGCTTAGCGTCGGGTGATACGCAGTATTTT.

The V and J genes are TRBV7-2 and TRBJ1-2; 9 nucleotides align to TRBD1. Germline V lookup: CDR1 SGHTA, CDR2 FQGNSA. V lost 5 bases to trimming and J lost 3 bases; unmatched junction nucleotides: 7. The CDR3 runs to 15 residues. The CDR3 here is CASSPGQGPHYGYTF. CDR3 nucleotides: TGTGCCAGCAGCCCAGGACAGGGGCCTCACTATGGCTACACCTTC.

The genes are TRBV9 and TRBJ2-5, with D uncertain. This CDR3 spans 13 amino acids. Germline V lookup: CDR1 SGDLS, CDR2 YYNGEE. V lost 1 base and J 5 bases, leaving 9 bases between the germline ends. CDR3 nucleotide sequence: TGTGCCAGCAGCGTATCAGAATCTGAGACCCAGTACTTC. It is translated as CASSVSESETQYF.

J is TRBJ1-2 and V is TRBV30; weak D call: TRBD1 (6 bases). Germline lookup yields CDR1 GTSNPN and CDR2 SVGIG (reference sequence). CDR3 length equals 14 residues. Trimming took off 3 bases at V and 1 base at J, with 12 bases between the two ends. CDR3: CAWRGEGHNYGYTF. As DNA, the CDR3 is TGTGCCTGGAGGGGGGAGGGACATAACTATGGCTACACCTTC.

The V call is TRBV4-1, the J call TRBJ2-1, with D perhaps matching TRBD1 (5 bases). The V end was cut by 3 bases, the J end by 8 bases, with 23 bases between. The CDR3 runs 17 residues. The germline V gene has CDR1 MGHRA and CDR2 YSYEKL. The CDR3, as DNA: TGCGCCAGCAGCCATCCCACTCGAGTAGTGCGCAGGGATGAGCAGTTCTTC. Its protein is CASSHPTRVVRRDEQFF.

This clone was counted a few times. The chain joins TRBV7-9 to TRBJ2-1, with a weak D call TRBD2 (6 bases). Deletions cut 6 bases from V and 4 bases from J, with 16 bases between. Germline CDR1 and CDR2: SEHNR and FQNEAQ (reference sequence). The CDR3 spans 15 residues. The CDR3 loop is CASRSVASVYNEQFF. The DNA of the CDR3 is TGTGCCAGCAGGTCAGTCGCTAGCGTGTACAATGAGCAGTTCTTC.

V usage is TRBV4-2 and J usage is TRBJ2-2; TRBD2 matches 10 bases. This CDR3 contains 15 residues. Germline V gives CDR1 LGHNA, CDR2 YNFKEQ. The J segment lost 4 bases and the V segment lost 6 bases, leaving 5 bases of the junction unmatched. The CDR3 DNA follows: TGTGCCAGCAGTCTAGCGGGAGAGGGCACCGGGGAGCTGTTTTTT. Translating gives CASSLAGEGTGELFF.

A few counts support this clone. The CDR3 protein is CAISPGTSGYEQYF. The CDR3 nucleotides are TGTGCCATCTCCCCCGGAACTAGCGGATACGAGCAGTACTTC. This chain connects TRBV10-3 to TRBJ2-7; 8 nucleotides match TRBD2. The junction had 10 bases not matched to a gene; V was cut back by 8 bases and J by 4 bases. Germline CDR1 ENHRY, CDR2 SYGVKD. This CDR3 region has 14 residues.

Only a few counts were recorded for this clone. The gene calls are TRBV7-2 and TRBJ2-2; 9 positions match TRBD2. V was pared by 7 bases and J by 2 bases, with 8 bases of the junction left unmatched. The CDR3 has 16 residues. CDR1 is SGHTA and CDR2 is FQGNSA in the germline V gene. As DNA, the CDR3 is TGTGCCAGCAATAGGGGGACTAGCCTAAACACCGGGGAGCTGTTTTTT. It specifies CASNRGTSLNTGELFF.

This clone was recorded a few times. The chain uses TRBV7-9 and TRBJ1-5, with 8 bases lining up with TRBD1. Unmatched junction bases numbered 6, after V lost 4 bases and J lost 7 bases. CDR3 size: 14 residues. Looked up from germline, CDR1 is SEHNR and CDR2 is FQNEAQ (reference sequence). The CDR3 sequence: CASSWTGLNQPQHF. The CDR3 DNA reads TGTGCCAGCAGCTGGACAGGGCTGAACCAGCCCCAGCATTTT.

This chain links TRBV6-5 with TRBJ2-7, with D unclear. This CDR3 contains 13 residues. In germline, CDR1 is MNHEY, CDR2 SVGAGI. Trimming pared 2 bases from V and 2 bases from J, leaving 7 bases between. CDR3 nucleotide sequence: TGTGCCAGCAGTTACGAGGTAGCCTACGAGCAGTACTTC. As protein: CASSYEVAYEQYF.

This clone has only a few counts. The V and J genes are TRBV5-1 and TRBJ2-2; the match to TRBD1 covers 8 bases. The J segment lost 3 bases and the V segment lost 5 bases, leaving 3 bases of the junction unmatched. The CDR3 is 14 amino acids. The germline V gene has CDR1 SGHRS and CDR2 YFSETQ. The CDR3 protein is CASRVDRDTGELFF. CDR3 nucleotide sequence: TGCGCCAGCAGGGTGGACAGGGACACCGGGGAGCTGTTTTTT.

The chain links TRBV2 to TRBJ1-3; D possibly corresponds to TRBD1 (6 bases). Germline V lookup: CDR1 SNHLY, CDR2 FYNNEI. V gave up 0 bases and J gave up 0 bases, with 9 bases separating them. This CDR3 is built from 16 residues. The CDR3 protein is CASSEAGQLSGNTIYF. CDR3 DNA: TGTGCCAGCAGTGAAGCGGGACAACTCTCTGGAAACACCATATATTTT.

This clone appeared a few times. The V gene is TRBV5-1, the J gene TRBJ2-2; D gene ambiguous. Trimming took off 1 base at V and 5 bases at J, with 12 bases between the two ends. Germline CDR1 reads SGHRS; CDR2 reads YFSETQ. The CDR3 covers 15 residues. The CDR3 is CASSLYPPGTGELFF. The CDR3 DNA is TGCGCCAGCAGCTTGTATCCTCCCGGGACCGGGGAGCTGTTTTTT.

This chain links TRBV29-1 with TRBJ1-2, with unresolved D. The germline V gene has CDR1 SQVTM and CDR2 ANQGSEA. V gave up 3 bases and J gave up 1 base, with 9 bases separating them. This CDR3 has 13 residues. The CDR3, as DNA: TGCAGCGTTGAGGGAGGGAATAACTATGGCTACACCTTC. Protein sequence: CSVEGGNNYGYTF.